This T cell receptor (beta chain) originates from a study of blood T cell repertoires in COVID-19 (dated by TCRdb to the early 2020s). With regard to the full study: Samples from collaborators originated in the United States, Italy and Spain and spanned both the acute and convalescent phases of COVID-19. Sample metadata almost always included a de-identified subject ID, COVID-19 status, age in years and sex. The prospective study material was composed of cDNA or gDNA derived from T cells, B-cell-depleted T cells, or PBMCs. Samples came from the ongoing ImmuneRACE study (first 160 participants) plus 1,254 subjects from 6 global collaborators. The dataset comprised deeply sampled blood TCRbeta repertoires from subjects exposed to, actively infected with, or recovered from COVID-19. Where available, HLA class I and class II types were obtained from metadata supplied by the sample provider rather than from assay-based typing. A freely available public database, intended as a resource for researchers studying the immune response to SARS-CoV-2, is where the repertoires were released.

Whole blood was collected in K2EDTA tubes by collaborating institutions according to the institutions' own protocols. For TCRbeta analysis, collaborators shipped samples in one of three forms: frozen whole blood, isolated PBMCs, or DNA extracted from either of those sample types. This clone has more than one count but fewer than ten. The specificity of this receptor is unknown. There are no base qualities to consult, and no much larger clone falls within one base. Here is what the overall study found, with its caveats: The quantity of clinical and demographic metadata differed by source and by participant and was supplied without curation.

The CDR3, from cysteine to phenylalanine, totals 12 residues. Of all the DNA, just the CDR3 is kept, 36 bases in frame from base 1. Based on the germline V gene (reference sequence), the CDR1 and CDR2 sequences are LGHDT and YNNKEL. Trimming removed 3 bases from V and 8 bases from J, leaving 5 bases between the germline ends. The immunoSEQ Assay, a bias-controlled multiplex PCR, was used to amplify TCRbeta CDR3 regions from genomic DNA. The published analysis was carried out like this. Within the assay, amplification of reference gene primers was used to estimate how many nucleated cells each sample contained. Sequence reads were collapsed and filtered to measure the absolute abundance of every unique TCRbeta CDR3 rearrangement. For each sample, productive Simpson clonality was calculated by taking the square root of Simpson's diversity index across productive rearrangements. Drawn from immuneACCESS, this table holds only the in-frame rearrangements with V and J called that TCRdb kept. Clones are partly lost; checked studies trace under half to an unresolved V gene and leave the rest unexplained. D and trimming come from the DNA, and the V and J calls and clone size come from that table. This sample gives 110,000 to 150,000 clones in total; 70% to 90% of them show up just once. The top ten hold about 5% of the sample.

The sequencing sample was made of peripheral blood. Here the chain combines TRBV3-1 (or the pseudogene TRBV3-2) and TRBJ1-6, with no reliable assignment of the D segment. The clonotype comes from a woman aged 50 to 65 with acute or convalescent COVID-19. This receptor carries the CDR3 CASSQRDSPLHF. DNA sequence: TGTGCCAGCAGCCAGAGAGATTCACCCCTCCACTTT.